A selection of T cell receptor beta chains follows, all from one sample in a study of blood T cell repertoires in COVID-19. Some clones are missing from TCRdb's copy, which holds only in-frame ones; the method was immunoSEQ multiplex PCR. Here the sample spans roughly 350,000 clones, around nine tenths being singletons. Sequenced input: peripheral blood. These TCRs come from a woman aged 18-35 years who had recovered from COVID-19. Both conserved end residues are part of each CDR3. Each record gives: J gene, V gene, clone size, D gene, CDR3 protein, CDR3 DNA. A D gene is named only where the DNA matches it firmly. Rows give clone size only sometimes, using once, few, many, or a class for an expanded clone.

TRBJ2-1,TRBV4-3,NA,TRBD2,CASRGGSLYNEQFF,TGCGCCAGCCGTGGCGGGAGCCTCTACAATGAGCAGTTCTTC
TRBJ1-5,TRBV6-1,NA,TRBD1,CASSEPGQGAWQPQHF,TGTGCCAGCAGTGAACCGGGACAGGGGGCCTGGCAGCCCCAGCATTTT
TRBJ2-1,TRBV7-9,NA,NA,CASSFGSVGDEQFF,TGTGCCAGCAGCTTCGGATCCGTAGGGGATGAGCAGTTCTTC
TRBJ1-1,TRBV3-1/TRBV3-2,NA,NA,CASSQDGVATEAFF,TGTGCCAGCAGCCAAGACGGGGTAGCCACTGAAGCTTTCTTT
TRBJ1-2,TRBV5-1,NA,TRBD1,CASSWTGAYGYTF,TGCGCCAGCAGCTGGACAGGGGCCTATGGCTACACCTTC
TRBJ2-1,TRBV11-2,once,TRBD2,CASSLLRTSGRGGEQFF,TGTGCCAGCAGCTTACTCCGGACTAGCGGGAGGGGCGGTGAGCAGTTCTTC
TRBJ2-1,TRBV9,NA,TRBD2,CASSAIAGGPYNEQFF,TGTGCCAGCAGCGCAATTGCGGGAGGGCCTTACAATGAGCAGTTCTTC
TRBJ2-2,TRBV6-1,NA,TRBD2,CASSGGLAVTGELFF,TGTGCCAGCAGTGGGGGACTAGCGGTGACCGGGGAGCTGTTTTTT
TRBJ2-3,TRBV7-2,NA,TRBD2,CASSSVAGVTDTQYF,TGTGCCAGCAGCTCCGTAGCGGGAGTTACAGATACGCAGTATTTT
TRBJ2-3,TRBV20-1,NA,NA,CSASGGKGTDTQYF,TGCAGTGCTAGTGGCGGGAAGGGCACAGATACGCAGTATTTT
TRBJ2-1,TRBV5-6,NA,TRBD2,CASSLELAGVIGSQFF,TGTGCCAGCAGCTTGGAGCTAGCGGGAGTAATAGGTTCGCAGTTCTTC
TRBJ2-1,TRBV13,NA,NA,CASSLRVSSYNEQFF,TGTGCCAGCAGCTTACGAGTTAGCTCCTACAATGAGCAGTTCTTC